What follows are 28 T cell receptor beta chains derived from one specimen sequenced in a study of post-analysis software for immune sequencing data. Study-level points and caveats: Four to six TRBV segments, including TRBV5-6, TRBV5-1 and TRBV20-1, were more frequent in patients than controls.

Tagging with unique molecular identifiers was a feature of the TCR beta cDNA libraries. TCRdb re-called the PCR reads with MiXCR, one entry per CDR3 protein. This table holds more than 450,000 distinct CDR3 sequences, 30% to 40% found once. These receptors lack a known antigen. Source material: blood. These receptors were obtained from a girl aged 2 to 17 with multiple sclerosis.

In this sample, this clonotype turned up a few times. The chain couples TRBV29-1 to TRBJ2-3; D gene ambiguous. Germline assignment: CDR1 SQVTM and CDR2 ANQGSEA. The CDR3 contains 12 residues. The V and J ends lost 1 base and 4 bases respectively, with 6 bases between them. The DNA for the CDR3 is TGCAGCGTTGAAGGGCTCCCAGATACGCAGTATTTT. Protein product: CSVEGLPDTQYF.

The chain links TRBV20-1 to TRBJ2-1; 16 nucleotides agree with TRBD2. There are 17 residues in the CDR3. J was trimmed by 4 bases and V by 1 base; bases with no gene match: 4. Germline values: CDR1 DFQATT, CDR2 SNEGSKA (reference sequence). The CDR3 reads CSARAAGLAGGYNEQFF. CDR3 sequence (DNA): TGCAGTGCTAGAGCGGCGGGACTAGCGGGGGGGTACAATGAGCAGTTCTTC.

This clonotype was detected only once. The rearrangement joins TRBV20-1 to TRBJ2-1; D not resolved. This CDR3 is 13 amino acids long. CDR1 is DFQATT and CDR2 is SNEGSKA in the germline V gene (reference sequence). V was cut by 2 bases and J by 2 bases, with 7 bases left in between. CDR3 sequence reads: CSARHRTYNEQFF. In DNA form, the CDR3 reads TGCAGTGCTAGACACCGAACCTACAATGAGCAGTTCTTC.

The chain uses TRBV7-2 and TRBJ2-1; TRBD2 matches at 9 bases. Unmatched junction bases numbered 13, after V lost 5 bases and J lost 5 bases. This CDR3 contains 17 residues. Germline V gene data show CDR1 as SGHTA and CDR2 as FQGNSA. Here the CDR3 reads CASSARLAANLDNEQFF. The CDR3 DNA follows: TGTGCCAGCAGCGCCCGACTAGCGGCTAACCTGGACAATGAGCAGTTCTTC.

This clonotype showed up just a few times. V gene TRBV7-9 combines with J gene TRBJ2-5; D is uncertain. The germline V and J ends were trimmed by 4 bases and 5 bases, with 8 bases remaining between them. Germline V gives CDR1 SEHNR, CDR2 FQNEAQ (reference sequence). The CDR3 has 12 residues. CDR3 DNA sequence: TGTGCCAGCAGCTCCCCCCCGGAGACCCAGTACTTC. It codes for CASSSPPETQYF.

The J gene is TRBJ2-1, the V gene TRBV20-1, with 8 bases lining up with TRBD2. This CDR3 is 13 amino acids long. J lost 9 bases, V lost 3 bases, and 7 bases had no gene match. Per the germline V gene, CDR1 is DFQATT and CDR2 is SNEGSKA (reference sequence). The CDR3 reads CSARTFSGVEQFF. CDR3 DNA: TGCAGTGCTAGGACTTTTAGCGGGGTTGAGCAGTTCTTC.

This clonotype has a handful of counts. This chain joins TRBV4-1 and TRBJ1-4; no clear D. Germline V gives CDR1 MGHRA, CDR2 YSYEKL. The V end was cut by 0 bases, the J end by 4 bases, with 9 bases between. The CDR3 runs to 15 residues. The CDR3 DNA sequence: TGCGCCAGCAGCCAAGAAGGCAGCGTTAATGAAAAACTGTTTTTT. The encoded protein is CASSQEGSVNEKLFF.

The gene calls are TRBV6-7 and TRBJ2-7; 9 nucleotides match TRBD1. TRBV6-7 is an open reading frame, and its role is uncertain. CDR3 length: 19 residues. With 6 bases clipped from V and 1 base from J, the junction kept 19 bases outside the gene matches. CDR3 amino acids: CASRVTGTGNNRGSYEQYF. The CDR3 DNA follows: TGTGCCAGCAGAGTTACCGGGACAGGGAATAATAGGGGGTCCTACGAGCAGTACTTC.

This clonotype was detected a few times. The chain is built from TRBV4-2 and TRBJ2-3, with D tentatively TRBD2 (5 bases). Germline V gives CDR1 LGHNA, CDR2 YNFKEQ. This CDR3 comprises 15 residues. Trimming left V 1 base short and J 8 bases short, with 16 bases between. CDR3 nucleotides: TGTGCCAGCAGCCAAGGATATCTAGCAGTAGGTACGCAGTATTTT. This sequence encodes CASSQGYLAVGTQYF.

This clonotype was found a few times. The V gene is TRBV11-2, the J gene TRBJ2-4; TRBD1 is a possible D gene (5 bases). Matching the DNA end better, TRBJ2-7 makes the J call doubtful. Germline V gene data show CDR1 as SGHAT and CDR2 as FQNNGV. This CDR3 comprises 13 residues. Here the CDR3 reads CASSPRVEYEQYF. As DNA, the CDR3 is TGTGCCAGCAGTCCCAGGGTCGAGTACGAGCAGTACTTC.

This clonotype was counted once. A much bigger clone sits one base away, suggesting this may be a read error. V is TRBV10-3 and J is TRBJ2-5; D is uncertain. Germline assignment: CDR1 ENHRY and CDR2 SYGVKD. Trimming took 0 bases from V and 2 from J, leaving 10 bases between them. The CDR3 spans 15 residues. CDR3 in amino acids: CAISESGSSQETQYF. The CDR3 DNA reads as TGTGCCATCAGTGAGTCGGGATCGAGTCAAGAGACCCAGTACTTC.

In this sample, this clonotype turned up a few times. This chain uses TRBV6-5 with TRBJ1-2; D not certain. Germline V CDR1 and CDR2: MNHEY, SVGAGI. CDR3 length: 12 amino acids. The germline V and J ends were trimmed by 6 bases and 5 bases, with 10 bases remaining between them. The CDR3 loop reads CASSHGEYGYTF. CDR3 nucleotides: TGTGCCAGCAGCCACGGGGAATATGGCTACACCTTC.

The V and J genes are TRBV15 and TRBJ2-2, with TRBD1 matching over 7 bases. The germline V gene has CDR1 LNHNV and CDR2 YYDKDF (reference sequence). The CDR3 contains 14 residues. The V and J ends lost 1 base and 9 bases, in that order; junction bases with no gene match: 5. DNA for the CDR3: TGTGCCACCAGCAGAGGGGTACAGGGGCGGGAGCTGTTTTTT. Translation: CATSRGVQGRELFF.

Only a few counts were recorded for this clonotype. V and J are TRBV14 and TRBJ2-1, with 14 bases fitting TRBD2. V lost 2 bases to trimming and J lost 8 bases; unmatched junction nucleotides: 23. This CDR3 contains 22 residues. Germline values: CDR1 SGHDN, CDR2 FVKESK. The CDR3 nucleotides are TGTGCCAGCAGCCAATCGGGTGGGTCGGATGGACTAGCGGGGGGCCTTTTTGATGAGCAGTTCTTC. It codes for CASSQSGGSDGLAGGLFDEQFF. The full variable domain, rest sourced from reference TRBV14 and TRBJ2-1, is EAGVTQFPSHSVIEKGQTVTLRCDPISGHDNLYWYRRVMGKEIKFLLHFVKESKQDESGMPNNRFLAERTGGTYSTLKVQPAELEDSGVYFCASSQSGGSDGLAGGLFDEQFFGPGTRLTVL.

The gene calls are TRBV15 and TRBJ2-7, with D perhaps given as TRBD1 or TRBD2 (7 bases each). The CDR3 is 14 amino acids. From germline, CDR1 is LNHNV and CDR2 YYDKDF (reference sequence). Trimming left V 1 base short and J 4 bases short, with 11 bases between. CDR3 in DNA: TGTGCCACCAGCAGAGCTCAGGGGGGGTACGAGCAGTACTTC. Its translation: CATSRAQGGYEQYF.

The chain carries TRBV20-1 and TRBJ1-1, with TRBD1 matching over 8 bases. This CDR3 spans 11 amino acids. Germline CDR1 is DFQATT and CDR2 is SNEGSKA (reference sequence). V dropped 2 bases and J dropped 10; count of bases not matched to a gene: 3. The CDR3 coding sequence is TGCAGTGCTAGAACAGGGACAGGAGCTTTCTTT. Translation: CSARTGTGAFF.

V gene TRBV14 combines with J gene TRBJ2-3; 8 nucleotides align to TRBD1. The CDR3 is 16 amino acids. Germline loops: CDR1 SGHDN, CDR2 FVKESK. Unmatched junction bases numbered 9, after V lost 3 bases and J lost 4 bases. Here the CDR3 DNA reads TGTGCCAGCAGCCATCGGACAGGGATAGGTCCAGATACGCAGTATTTT. Protein: CASSHRTGIGPDTQYF.

The gene calls are TRBV15 and TRBJ2-1, with 8 nucleotides matching TRBD1. Germline V gene sequence: CDR1 LNHNV, CDR2 YYDKDF (reference sequence). This CDR3 has 15 amino acids. J gave up 7 bases and V 1 base, and 6 bases lay outside the gene matches. This CDR3 reads CATSRVGQGANEQFF. As DNA, the CDR3 is TGTGCCACCAGCAGAGTGGGGCAGGGGGCGAATGAGCAGTTCTTC.

This chain links TRBV3-1 with TRBJ2-5, with 8 positions matching TRBD2. The CDR3 length is 16 residues. Per the germline V gene, CDR1 is LGHDT and CDR2 is YNNKEL (reference sequence). The V and J ends lost 0 bases and 3 bases, in that order; junction bases with no gene match: 6. CDR3 nucleotide sequence: TGTGCCAGCAGCCAAGATGTGCGGGGGGACGAAGAGACCCAGTACTTC. Protein: CASSQDVRGDEETQYF.

This sequence joins TRBV11-2 and TRBJ2-1, with no clear D. Deletions cut 8 bases from V and 5 bases from J, with 7 bases between. CDR3 length: 11 residues. In germline, CDR1 is SGHAT, CDR2 FQNNGV. CDR3 loop: CASGSDNEQFF. The DNA of the CDR3 is TGTGCCAGCGGCTCAGACAATGAGCAGTTCTTC. Variable domain in full (rest from reference TRBV11-2 and TRBJ2-1): EAGVAQSPRYKIIEKRQSVAFWCNPISGHATLYWYQQILGQGPKLLIQFQNNGVVDDSQLPKDRFSAERLKGVDSTLKIQPAKLEDSAVYLCASGSDNEQFFGPGTRLTVL.

The rearrangement joins TRBV7-2 to TRBJ1-2; 7 bases are shared with TRBD1. The CDR3 is made up of 17 amino acids. The V and J ends lost 2 bases and 1 base, in that order; junction bases with no gene match: 10. CDR1 is SGHTA, CDR2 FQGNSA, per germline. This chain's CDR3 is CASSLREGAANNYGYTF. CDR3 in DNA: TGTGCCAGCAGCTTAAGGGAGGGGGCAGCAAATAACTATGGCTACACCTTC.

This clonotype was recorded once. The chain joins TRBV5-1 to TRBJ2-1, with a possible D match to TRBD1 (6 bases). The CDR3 covers 15 residues. Trimming left V 4 bases short and J 5 bases short, with 16 bases between. The V gene's germline CDR1 is SGHRS and CDR2 YFSETQ. As DNA, the CDR3 is TGCGCCAGCAGCGGACAGCCTCAGCCTAACAATGAGCAGTTCTTC. Translation gives CASSGQPQPNNEQFF.

V gene TRBV14 combines with J gene TRBJ1-1; 7 nucleotides match TRBD1. The CDR3 has 16 amino acids. Germline CDR1 SGHDN, CDR2 FVKESK. V gave up 4 bases and J gave up 0 bases; unmatched junction bases: 8. CDR3 protein: CASSPRQGALNTEAFF. CDR3 sequence (DNA): TGTGCCAGCAGCCCACGACAGGGAGCGTTGAACACTGAAGCTTTCTTT.

This clonotype was seen a few times. V is TRBV5-1 and J is TRBJ2-6; 12 nucleotides line up with TRBD1. With V trimmed by 5 bases and J by 2 bases, 5 bases remained unmatched. This CDR3 has 17 residues. Germline-derived CDR1 and CDR2 are SGHRS and YFSETQ. The CDR3 region has the DNA TGCGCCAGCAGAAGTGGGACAGGGGGCACTGGGGCCAACGTCCTGACTTTC. Its translation is CASRSGTGGTGANVLTF.

This clonotype was counted between two and nine times. The CDR3 nucleotides read TGTGCCACCAACAGGGATAGCAATCAGCCCCAGCATTTT. Protein: CATNRDSNQPQHF. The V call is TRBV15, the J call TRBJ1-5, with a possible D match to TRBD1 (6 bases). The CDR3 extends over 13 amino acids. Between the trimmed V and J ends, which lost 7 bases and 0 bases, there was a span of 7 bases. Germline V lookup: CDR1 LNHNV, CDR2 YYDKDF (reference sequence).

The rearrangement uses TRBV7-9 and TRBJ2-3; D may be TRBD2 (7 bases). The V end was cut by 5 bases, the J end by 6 bases, with 15 bases between. CDR3 size: 14 residues. Germline-derived CDR1 and CDR2 are SEHNR and FQNEAQ (reference sequence). The chain's CDR3 is CASSQTRGADTQYF. The CDR3 DNA is TGTGCCAGCAGCCAAACCCGGGGGGCGGATACGCAGTATTTT.

This rearrangement joins TRBV7-6 to TRBJ1-5; no clear D gene. The CDR3 is made up of 15 amino acids. V lost 5 bases and J lost 3, with 14 bases in between. The germline CDR1 and CDR2 sequences are SGHVS and FNYEAQ. CDR3 in amino acids: CASSPGLGNNQPQHF. CDR3 in DNA: TGTGCCAGCAGCCCAGGTTTGGGAAACAATCAGCCCCAGCATTTT.

J is TRBJ1-1 and V is TRBV4-1; 7 nucleotides agree with TRBD1. CDR3 length: 15 residues. V dropped 2 bases and J dropped 1; count of bases not matched to a gene: 4. Germline V gene sequence: CDR1 MGHRA, CDR2 YSYEKL. The CDR3 nucleotides read TGCGCCAGCAGCCAACCCGGACAGGCGAACACTGAAGCTTTCTTT. Protein sequence: CASSQPGQANTEAFF.